This T cell receptor (beta chain) was captured by sequencing in a study of blood T cells in healthy people across ages. The germline CDR1 and CDR2 sequences are SGHRS and YFSETQ. V lost 4 bases, J lost 5 bases, and 13 bases lay in between. There are 14 residues in the CDR3. Researchers report isolating at least 6 million PBMCs per sample. Together with a sample-barcoded 5' primer, a J-beta primer mix was included in a second PCR lasting 7 to 11 cycles. In TCRdb, the 5' RACE reads were re-called with MiXCR into one record per CDR3 protein. Of 1.5 million to 2 million distinct CDR3 sequences in the sample, just under 50% were seen once.

The rearrangement uses TRBV5-1 and TRBJ1-5; TRBD1 is a possible D gene (5 bases). Sequencing was performed on blood. The source of this sequence is a woman aged 40 to 50 in good health. The CDR3 reads CASSPGTPDQPQHF. The CDR3, as DNA: TGCGCCAGCAGCCCCGGGACCCCCGATCAGCCCCAGCATTTT.